This TCR beta chain was identified during a study of technical replicates of blood from a handful of donors. Assay used: immunoSEQ multiplex PCR; TCRdb lists only in-frame clones, some missing. The repertoire holds some 98,000 clones, with roughly 95% as singletons. CDR1 is SEHNR, CDR2 FQNEAQ, per germline (reference sequence). Trimming took off 4 bases at V and 3 bases at J, with 3 bases between the two ends. The CDR3 loop spans 11 amino acids. This receptor was identified in a human donor in good health. The sequenced sample was T cells isolated from PBMCs. The chain uses TRBV7-9 and TRBJ1-2; D call uncertain. CDR3 bases: TGTGCCAGCAGCTCGGACTATGGCTACACCTTC. It encodes CASSSDYGYTF.